This T cell receptor beta chain was recovered during a study of cytomegalovirus exposure and HLA in healthy donors. General study results and limits: Analyzed later, most CMV-associated TCR beta chains appeared HLA-restricted. In vitro, a few CMV-associated chains proved specific for CMV antigens. Later analysis demonstrated an association between a missense DCLRE1C variant and TCR beta V- and J-gene trimming.

To note about this clone: Its antigen is unknown.

The PCR had 60 Vbeta and 13 Jbeta primers. Data came from immunoSEQ multiplex PCR; TCRdb stores just in-frame clones and leaves some out. The table includes 100,000 to 150,000 clones, roughly 75% detected once. This sequence originates from a woman aged 50 to 60 in good health and CMV-seronegative. The specimen sequenced was PBMCs.

The CDR3 sequence: CASSLNSNSNQPQHF. For the CDR3, the DNA is TGTGCCAGCAGCTTAAACAGCAATAGCAATCAGCCCCAGCATTTT. This chain connects TRBV6-5 to TRBJ1-5; D is unclear. The CDR3 is made up of 15 amino acids. The V gene lost 6 bases and the J gene lost 0 bases, with 12 bases spanning the gap. Germline CDR1 and CDR2: MNHEY and SVGAGI.